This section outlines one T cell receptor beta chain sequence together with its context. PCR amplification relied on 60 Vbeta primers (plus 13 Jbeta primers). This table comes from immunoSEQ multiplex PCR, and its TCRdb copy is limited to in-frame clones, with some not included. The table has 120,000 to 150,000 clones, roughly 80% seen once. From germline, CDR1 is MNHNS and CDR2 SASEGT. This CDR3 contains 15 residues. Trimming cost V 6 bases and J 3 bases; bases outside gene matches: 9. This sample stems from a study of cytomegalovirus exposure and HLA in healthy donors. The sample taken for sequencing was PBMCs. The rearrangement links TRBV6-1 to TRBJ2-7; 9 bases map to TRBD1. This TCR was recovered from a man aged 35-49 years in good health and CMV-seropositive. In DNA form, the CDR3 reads TGTGCCAGCAGGGACCGACAGGGGGGGGACTACGAGCAGTACTTC. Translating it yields CASRDRQGGDYEQYF.